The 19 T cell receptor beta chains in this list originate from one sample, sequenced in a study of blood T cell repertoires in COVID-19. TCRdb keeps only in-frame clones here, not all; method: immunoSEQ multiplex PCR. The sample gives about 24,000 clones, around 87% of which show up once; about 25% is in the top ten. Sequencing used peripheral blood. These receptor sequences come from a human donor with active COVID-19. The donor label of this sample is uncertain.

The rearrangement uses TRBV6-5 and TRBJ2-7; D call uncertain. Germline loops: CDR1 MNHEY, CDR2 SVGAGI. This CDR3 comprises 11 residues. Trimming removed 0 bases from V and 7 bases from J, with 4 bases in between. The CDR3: CASSYSGEQYF. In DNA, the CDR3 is TGTGCCAGCAGTTACTCCGGGGAGCAGTACTTC.

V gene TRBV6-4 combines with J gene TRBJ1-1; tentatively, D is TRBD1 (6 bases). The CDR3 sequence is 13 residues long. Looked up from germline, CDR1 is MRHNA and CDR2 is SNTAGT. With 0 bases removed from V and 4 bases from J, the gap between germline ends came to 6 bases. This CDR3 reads CASSDSGGTEAFF. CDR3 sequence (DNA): TGTGCCAGCAGTGACTCAGGGGGCACTGAAGCTTTCTTT.

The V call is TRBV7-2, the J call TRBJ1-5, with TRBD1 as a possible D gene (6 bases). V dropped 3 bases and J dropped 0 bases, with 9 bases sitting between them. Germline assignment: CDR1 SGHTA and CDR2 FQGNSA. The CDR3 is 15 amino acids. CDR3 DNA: TGTGCCAGCAGCTTGGGGGCAGATAGCAATCAGCCCCAGCATTTT. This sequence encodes CASSLGADSNQPQHF.

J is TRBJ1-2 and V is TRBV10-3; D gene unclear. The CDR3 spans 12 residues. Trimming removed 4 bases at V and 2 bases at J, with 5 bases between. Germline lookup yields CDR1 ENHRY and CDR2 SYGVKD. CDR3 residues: CAISVQNYGYTF. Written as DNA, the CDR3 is TGTGCCATCAGTGTCCAGAACTATGGCTACACCTTC.

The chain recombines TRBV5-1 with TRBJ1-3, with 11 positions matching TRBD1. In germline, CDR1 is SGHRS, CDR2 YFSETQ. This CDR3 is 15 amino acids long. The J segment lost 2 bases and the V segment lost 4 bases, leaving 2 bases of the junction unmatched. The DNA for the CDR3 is TGCGCCAGCAGCCTGGGACAGGGGGCTGGAAACACCATATATTTT. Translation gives CASSLGQGAGNTIYF. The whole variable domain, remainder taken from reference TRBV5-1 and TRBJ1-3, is KAGVTQTPRYLIKTRGQQVTLSCSPISGHRSVSWYQQTPGQGLQFLFEYFSETQRNKGNFPGRFSGRQFSNSRSEMNVSTLELGDSALYLCASSLGQGAGNTIYFGEGSWLTVV.

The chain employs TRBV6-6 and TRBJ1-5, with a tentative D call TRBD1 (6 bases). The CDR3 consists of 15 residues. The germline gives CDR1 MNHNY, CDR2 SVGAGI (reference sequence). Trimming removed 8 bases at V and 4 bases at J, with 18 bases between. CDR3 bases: TGTGCCAGCGCTGATCCCAGGCAGGGGAATCAGCCCCAGCATTTT. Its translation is CASADPRQGNQPQHF.

In DNA form, the CDR3 reads TGTGCCAGCAGCTCGGGGATAACTAGCGGGAGACCGAATGAGCAGTTCTTC. Translation gives CASSSGITSGRPNEQFF. V is TRBV7-9 and J is TRBJ2-1, with 11 bases identical to TRBD2. CDR3 length: 17 residues. The V and J ends lost 4 bases and 7 bases, in that order; junction bases with no gene match: 12. Per germline, CDR1 SEHNR and CDR2 FQNEAQ (reference sequence).

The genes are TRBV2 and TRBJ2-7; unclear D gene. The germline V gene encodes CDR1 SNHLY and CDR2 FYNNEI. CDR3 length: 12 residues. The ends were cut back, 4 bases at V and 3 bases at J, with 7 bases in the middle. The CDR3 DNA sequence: TGTGCCAGCAGTGTAAATCTCTACGAGCAGTACTTC. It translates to CASSVNLYEQYF.

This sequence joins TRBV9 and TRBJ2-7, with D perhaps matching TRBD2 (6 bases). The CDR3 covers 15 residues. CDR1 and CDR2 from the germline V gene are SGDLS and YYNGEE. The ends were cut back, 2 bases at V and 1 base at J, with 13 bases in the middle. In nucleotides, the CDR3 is TGTGCCAGCAGCGTTGCGGTAGGAGGGTCCTACGAGCAGTACTTC. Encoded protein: CASSVAVGGSYEQYF.

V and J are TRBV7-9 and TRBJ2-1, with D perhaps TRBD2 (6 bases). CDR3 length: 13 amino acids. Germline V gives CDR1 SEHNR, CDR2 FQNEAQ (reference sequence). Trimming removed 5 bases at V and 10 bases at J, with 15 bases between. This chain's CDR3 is CASSRTGTPEQFF. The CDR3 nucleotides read TGTGCCAGCAGCCGAACGGGGACTCCGGAGCAGTTCTTC. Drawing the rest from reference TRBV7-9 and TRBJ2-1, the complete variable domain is DTGVSQNPRHKITKRGQNVTFRCDPISEHNRLYWYRQTLGQGPEFLTYFQNEAQLEKSRLLSDRFSAERPKGSFSTLEIQRTEQGDSAMYLCASSRTGTPEQFFGPGTRLTVL.

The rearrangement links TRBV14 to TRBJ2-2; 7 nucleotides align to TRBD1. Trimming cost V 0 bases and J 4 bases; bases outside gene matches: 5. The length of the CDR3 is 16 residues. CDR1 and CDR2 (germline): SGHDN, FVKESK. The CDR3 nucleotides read TGTGCCAGCAGCCAAGAGACAGGGAGAATCACCGGGGAGCTGTTTTTT. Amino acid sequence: CASSQETGRITGELFF.

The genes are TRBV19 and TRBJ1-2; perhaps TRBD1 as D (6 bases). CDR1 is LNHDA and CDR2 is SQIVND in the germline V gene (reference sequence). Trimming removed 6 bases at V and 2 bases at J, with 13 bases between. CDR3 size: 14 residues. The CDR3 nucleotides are TGTGCCAGTAGGGACCGACAGGCCAACTATGGCTACACCTTC. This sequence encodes CASRDRQANYGYTF.

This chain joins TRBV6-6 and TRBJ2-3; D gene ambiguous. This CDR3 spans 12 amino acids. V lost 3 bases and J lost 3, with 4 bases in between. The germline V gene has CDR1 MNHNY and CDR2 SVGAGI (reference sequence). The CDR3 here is CASSYMTDTQYF. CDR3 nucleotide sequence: TGTGCCAGCAGTTATATGACAGATACGCAGTATTTT.

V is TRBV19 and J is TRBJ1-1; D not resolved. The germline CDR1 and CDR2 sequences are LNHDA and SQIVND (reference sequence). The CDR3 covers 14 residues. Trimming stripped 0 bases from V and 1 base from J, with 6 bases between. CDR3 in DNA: TGTGCCAGTAGTATAGAGCGGGGGAACACTGAAGCTTTCTTT. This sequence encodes CASSIERGNTEAFF.

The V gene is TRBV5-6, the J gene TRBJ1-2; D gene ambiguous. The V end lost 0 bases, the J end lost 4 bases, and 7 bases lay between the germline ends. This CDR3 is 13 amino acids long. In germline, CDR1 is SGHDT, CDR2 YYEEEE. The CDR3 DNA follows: TGTGCCAGCAGCTTGGAACGGAGCTATGGCTACACCTTC. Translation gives CASSLERSYGYTF.

The CDR3 spells CASSLAEGDYGYTF. The CDR3 region has the DNA TGTGCCAGCAGCTTAGCCGAGGGTGACTATGGCTACACCTTC. This sequence joins TRBV7-9 and TRBJ1-2; D is ambiguous. CDR3 size: 14 residues. V was pared by 0 bases and J by 3 bases, with 8 bases between. Looked up from germline, CDR1 is SEHNR and CDR2 is FQNEAQ (reference sequence).

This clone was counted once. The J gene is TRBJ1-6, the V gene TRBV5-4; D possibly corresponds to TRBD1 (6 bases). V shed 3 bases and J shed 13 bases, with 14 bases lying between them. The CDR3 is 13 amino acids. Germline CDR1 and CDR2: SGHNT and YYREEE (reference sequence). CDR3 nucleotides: TGTGCCAGCAGCTCCAACAGGGATCCCCCCCTCCACTTT. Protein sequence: CASSSNRDPPLHF.

Here the CDR3 DNA reads TGCGCCAGCAGCCAAGATCGGCCTAGCGGGAGAGTGGGCGATGGAAGGCAAGAGACCCAGTACTTC. It yields the protein CASSQDRPSGRVGDGRQETQYF. The chain is built from TRBV4-3 and TRBJ2-5; 10 bases align to TRBD2. Germline loops: CDR1 LGHNA, CDR2 YSLEER. The CDR3 loop spans 22 amino acids. V lost 0 bases, J lost 2 bases, and 21 bases stayed unmatched.

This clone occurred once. This chain's CDR3 is CASSQGLAGGGETQYF. The CDR3 DNA sequence: TGTGCCAGCAGCCAGGGACTAGCGGGAGGGGGGGAGACCCAGTACTTC. This chain uses TRBV11-3 with TRBJ2-5; 16 bases line up with TRBD2. The CDR3 is made up of 16 amino acids. Trimming at V came to 5 bases and at J to 5 bases, leaving 5 bases not matched to a gene. The germline CDR1 and CDR2 sequences are SGHNT and YENEEA.